A selection of T cell receptor beta chains follows, all from one sample in a study of shared clonotypes between healthy human individuals. Some clones are missing from TCRdb's copy, which holds only in-frame ones; the method was immunoSEQ multiplex PCR. The data show some 2 million clones, roughly 94% seen once. Input material: naive CD8+ T cells sorted from blood. Every receptor here comes from a man between 18 and 35 years old in good health. CDR3s leave out the opening cysteine and the closing phenylalanine or tryptophan. Fields, in order: J gene, V gene, CDR3 protein.

j_gene: TRBJ2-2
v_gene: TRBV30
CDR3aa: AWSVGPPNTGELF

j_gene: TRBJ1-2
v_gene: TRBV28
CDR3aa: ASSPPNYGYT

j_gene: TRBJ2-5
v_gene: TRBV27
CDR3aa: ASSLSINLRETQY

j_gene: TRBJ2-3
v_gene: TRBV2
CDR3aa: ASSDPLRDSWSTDTQY

j_gene: TRBJ2-7
v_gene: TRBV28
CDR3aa: ASGLWAREQY

j_gene: TRBJ2-3
v_gene: TRBV5-4
CDR3aa: ASSLLGGEDTQY

j_gene: TRBJ1-5
v_gene: TRBV5-4
CDR3aa: ASSRGTEADQPQH

j_gene: TRBJ1-2
v_gene: TRBV28
CDR3aa: ASSPRGGNYGYT

j_gene: TRBJ2-3
v_gene: TRBV9
CDR3aa: ASSVARVGAWDTQY

j_gene: TRBJ2-7
v_gene: TRBV6-5
CDR3aa: ASSPSGQGGLEQY

j_gene: TRBJ2-5
v_gene: TRBV5-5
CDR3aa: ASSATGGRQETQY

j_gene: TRBJ2-7
v_gene: TRBV19
CDR3aa: ASSPKGASYEQY

j_gene: TRBJ2-3
v_gene: TRBV7-9
CDR3aa: ASSPMGGWSDTQY

j_gene: TRBJ1-6
v_gene: TRBV2
CDR3aa: ASSEALGRELNSPLH

j_gene: TRBJ2-1
v_gene: TRBV9
CDR3aa: ASSPGFRNYNEQF

j_gene: TRBJ2-3
v_gene: TRBV4-3
CDR3aa: ASSQVGEAEGTDTQY

j_gene: TRBJ2-5
v_gene: TRBV11-2
CDR3aa: ASSQGLAGDEEETQY

j_gene: TRBJ2-5
v_gene: TRBV5-4
CDR3aa: ASSLASEGEETQY

j_gene: TRBJ2-7
v_gene: TRBV5-4
CDR3aa: ATQGGTTEQY

j_gene: TRBJ2-7
v_gene: TRBV28
CDR3aa: ASSWTNYEQY

j_gene: TRBJ2-1
v_gene: TRBV5-1
CDR3aa: ASGLRTSPYNEQF

j_gene: TRBJ1-3
v_gene: TRBV6-5
CDR3aa: ASSYSGPFSGNTIY

j_gene: TRBJ2-7
v_gene: TRBV5-1
CDR3aa: ASSSDFTPSSYEQY

j_gene: TRBJ1-5
v_gene: TRBV4-1
CDR3aa: ASSQDSGYPQH

j_gene: TRBJ1-1
v_gene: TRBV27
CDR3aa: ASSLGGRGTEAF

j_gene: TRBJ2-3
v_gene: TRBV4-1
CDR3aa: ASSTRVAGGLDTQY

j_gene: TRBJ2-5
v_gene: TRBV6-1
CDR3aa: ASRELGGETQY

j_gene: TRBJ2-7
v_gene: TRBV7-3
CDR3aa: ASSLRPGFDEQY

j_gene: TRBJ2-5
v_gene: TRBV6-5
CDR3aa: ASSYGAREETQY

j_gene: TRBJ2-7
v_gene: TRBV6-1
CDR3aa: ASSEPFAGGYEQY

j_gene: TRBJ1-5
v_gene: TRBV6-1
CDR3aa: ASSELAGYSNQPQH

j_gene: TRBJ1-1
v_gene: TRBV27
CDR3aa: ASSPFPGDFNEAF

j_gene: TRBJ1-5
v_gene: TRBV19
CDR3aa: ASSMTGEQGQPQH

j_gene: TRBJ1-1
v_gene: TRBV7-8
CDR3aa: ASSLTEMNTEAF

j_gene: TRBJ2-6
v_gene: TRBV4-3
CDR3aa: ASSQDIWTGLSGANVLT

j_gene: TRBJ2-7
v_gene: TRBV27
CDR3aa: ASSFNDEQY

j_gene: TRBJ1-2
v_gene: TRBV7-9
CDR3aa: ASSLDANGYT

j_gene: TRBJ2-1
v_gene: TRBV27
CDR3aa: ASSLQGLIYNEQF